This is a list of T cell receptor beta chains from one sample in a study of shared clonotypes between healthy human individuals. The protocol was immunoSEQ multiplex PCR, while the TCRdb copy is restricted to in-frame clones and leaves out a portion. The sample includes about 2.4 million clones, 90% to 95% of them seen just once. Input material: naive CD4+ T cells from PBMCs. The receptors here all came from a man in his late teens or twenties in good health. Some clones in this sample may be carry-over from other donors' samples. The CDR3 runs from the conserved cysteine through the conserved F or W. The D gene is left open where the match is weak. Size is omitted from some rows. Given values are once, few, many or a class for expanded clones.

j_call d_call v_call clone_size cdr3_aa cdr3_nt
TRBJ1-1 . TRBV5-1 . CASSFGPSREAFF TGCGCCAGCAGCTTCGGCCCCTCGCGAGAAGCTTTCTTT
TRBJ2-5 TRBD1 TRBV5-1 . CASSFSGGRETQYF TGCGCCAGCAGCTTCTCAGGGGGCAGGGAGACCCAGTACTTC
TRBJ1-4 . TRBV6-1 . CASRRTVGEKLFF TGTGCCAGCCGACGCACGGTTGGTGAAAAACTGTTTTTT
TRBJ1-4 TRBD1 TRBV6-1 . CASTRGLGNEKLFF TGTGCCAGCACTAGGGGGCTTGGTAATGAAAAACTGTTTTTT
TRBJ2-2 TRBD1 TRBV7-9 . CASSSQGASAGELFF TGTGCCAGCAGCTCACAGGGGGCCTCGGCCGGGGAGCTGTTTTTT
TRBJ2-7 TRBD1 TRBV27 . CASSSSGTGVYEQYF TGTGCCAGCAGTTCCTCCGGGACAGGGGTCTACGAGCAGTACTTC
TRBJ1-2 . TRBV5-5 . CASSSNRGYTF TGTGCCAGCAGCTCCAACAGGGGCTACACCTTC
TRBJ2-3 TRBD1 TRBV7-2 . CASSFGQGADTQYF TGTGCCAGCAGCTTCGGACAGGGCGCAGATACGCAGTATTTT
TRBJ1-3 . TRBV30 . CAWSVGQTSGNTIYF TGTGCCTGGAGTGTTGGGCAAACCTCTGGAAACACCATATATTTT
TRBJ1-3 . TRBV5-6 . CASSPGTTLIPGNTIYF TGTGCCAGCAGCCCGGGGACAACCCTAATCCCTGGAAACACCATATATTTT
TRBJ1-3 TRBD1 TRBV7-2 . CASSLDRGSGNTIYF TGTGCCAGCAGCTTAGACAGGGGATCAGGAAACACCATATATTTT
TRBJ2-1 . TRBV28 once CASSFGLGPPYNEQFF TGTGCCAGCAGTTTCGGGTTGGGGCCGCCTTACAATGAGCAGTTCTTC
TRBJ2-2 . TRBV6-1 . CASRIRNTGELFF TGTGCCAGCAGGATAAGGAACACCGGGGAGCTGTTTTTT
TRBJ2-1 . TRBV10-3 . CATSEPGRGSYNEQFF TGTGCCACGTCGGAACCCGGGAGAGGGTCCTACAATGAGCAGTTCTTC
TRBJ2-1 TRBD1 TRBV28 . CASSPGGPGGVNEQFF TGTGCCAGCAGCCCCGGAGGTCCAGGGGGCGTCAATGAGCAGTTCTTC
TRBJ1-3 TRBD1 TRBV11-3 . CASSRTGKGNTIYF TGTGCCAGCAGCCGGACAGGGAAGGGAAACACCATATATTTT
TRBJ2-2 . TRBV7-6 once CASSPTSGSGELFF TGTGCCAGCAGCCCCACCTCAGGGTCCGGGGAGCTGTTTTTT
TRBJ1-1 . TRBV28 once CASSLARSTEWITEAFF TGTGCCAGCAGTCTGGCCAGAAGTACAGAGTGGATCACTGAAGCTTTCTTT
TRBJ2-7 . TRBV28 . CATTWEIRARQYF TGTGCCACCACCTGGGAGATCCGAGCGAGGCAGTACTTC
TRBJ2-1 . TRBV21-1 . CASSKVLGTDEQFF TGTGCCAGCAGCAAAGTGTTAGGTACCGATGAGCAGTTCTTC
TRBJ2-1 TRBD2 TRBV27 . CASSREGLALFNEQFF TGTGCCAGCAGCCGGGAGGGACTAGCTTTGTTCAATGAGCAGTTCTTC
TRBJ2-1 . TRBV28 . CASGKSGLPISYNEQFF TGTGCCAGCGGGAAATCGGGACTCCCGATTTCCTACAATGAGCAGTTCTTC
TRBJ2-7 TRBD2 TRBV11-2 once CASRPGGSYEQYF TGTGCCAGCAGGCCGGGGGGCTCCTACGAGCAGTACTTC
TRBJ2-3 . TRBV13 . CASSSTTYTDTQYF TGTGCCAGCAGCTCAACCACCTACACAGATACGCAGTATTTT
TRBJ2-7 TRBD2 TRBV11-2 . CASSLQAGGPGSYEQYF TGTGCCAGCAGCTTACAAGCGGGAGGGCCTGGATCCTACGAGCAGTACTTC
TRBJ2-7 . TRBV29-1 . CSVAQGDEQYF TGCAGCGTTGCCCAGGGCGACGAGCAGTACTTC
TRBJ1-1 TRBD1 TRBV12-5 . CASGLAQQGAYTEAFF TGTGCTAGTGGTTTAGCCCAACAGGGGGCTTACACTGAAGCTTTCTTT
TRBJ1-5 . TRBV30 . CAWSADVFQPQHF TGTGCCTGGAGTGCGGACGTTTTCCAGCCCCAGCATTTT
TRBJ2-7 . TRBV7-9 . CASSLGRGRPYEQYF TGTGCCAGCAGCTTAGGGAGGGGGCGACCCTACGAGCAGTACTTC